The present T cell receptor (beta chain) was sequenced within a study of regulatory T cells in long-lasting Graves disease. Looking at the study overall: To qualify as persistent, Graves' disease required over 5 years of antithyroid drugs with positive TSH receptor antibodies. Study observations and caveats: Favored usage of TRBV28, TRBJ1-2 and TRBJ2-5 was recorded in persistent disease.

The time point here: persistent/refractory GD, antithyroid drugs over 5 years with positive TRAb. Extracted PBMC RNA gave rise to the TCR library. Germline V gene sequence: CDR1 SNHLY, CDR2 FYNNEI. The V and J ends lost 2 bases and 2 bases respectively, with 7 bases between them. The CDR3 spans 13 residues. On this clonotype itself: Its antigen is not identified.

Both iRepertoire HTBI primers and Arm-PCR of CDR3 regions were used to build the TCR beta libraries. TCRdb re-called the multiplex PCR reads through MiXCR, storing one row per CDR3 protein. The top ten clones hold more than 50% of a sample with some 280,000 distinct CDR3 sequences, approximately 20% of them seen once. The starting material was peripheral blood mononuclear cells (PBMCs), obtained when the disease was refractory, from a patient treated with antithyroid drugs. This sequence originates from a female donor with Graves disease. This chain uses TRBV2 with TRBJ2-7; D unclear. The DNA for the CDR3 is TGTGCCAGCAGTGAATGGCCGGCCTACGAGCAGTACTTC. Protein product: CASSEWPAYEQYF.